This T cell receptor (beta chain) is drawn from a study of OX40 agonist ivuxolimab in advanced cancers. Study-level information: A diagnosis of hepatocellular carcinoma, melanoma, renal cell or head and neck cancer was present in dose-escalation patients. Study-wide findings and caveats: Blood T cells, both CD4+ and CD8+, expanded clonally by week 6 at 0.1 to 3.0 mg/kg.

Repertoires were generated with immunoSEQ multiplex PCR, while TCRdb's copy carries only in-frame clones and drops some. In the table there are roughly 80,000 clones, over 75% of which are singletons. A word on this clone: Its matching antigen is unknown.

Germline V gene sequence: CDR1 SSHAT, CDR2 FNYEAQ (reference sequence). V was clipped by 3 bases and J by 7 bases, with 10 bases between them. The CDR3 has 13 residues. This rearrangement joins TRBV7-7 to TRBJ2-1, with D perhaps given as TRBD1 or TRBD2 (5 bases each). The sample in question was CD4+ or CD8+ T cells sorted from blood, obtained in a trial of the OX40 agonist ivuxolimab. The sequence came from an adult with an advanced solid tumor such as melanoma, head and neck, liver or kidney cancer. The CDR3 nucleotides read TGTGCCAGCAGCTTGGGGACCCTTAATGAGCAGTTCTTC. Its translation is CASSLGTLNEQFF.